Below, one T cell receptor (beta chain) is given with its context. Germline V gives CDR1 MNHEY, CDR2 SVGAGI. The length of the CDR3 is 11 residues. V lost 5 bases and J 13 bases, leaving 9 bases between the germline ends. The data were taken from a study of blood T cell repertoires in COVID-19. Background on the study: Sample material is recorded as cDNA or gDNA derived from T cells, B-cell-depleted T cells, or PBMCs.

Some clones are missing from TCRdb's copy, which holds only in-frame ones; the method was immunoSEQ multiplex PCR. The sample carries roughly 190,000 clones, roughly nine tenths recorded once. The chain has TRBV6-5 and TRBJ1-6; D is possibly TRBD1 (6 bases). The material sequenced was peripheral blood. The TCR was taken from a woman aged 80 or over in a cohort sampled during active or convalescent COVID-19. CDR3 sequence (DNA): TGTGCCAGCAGTATACAGGGTCCCCTCCACTTT. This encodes CASSIQGPLHF.